This T cell receptor (beta chain) was recorded in a study of cytomegalovirus exposure and HLA in healthy donors. Amplification used 60 Vbeta primers and 13 Jbeta primers. TCRdb's copy holds only in-frame clones and misses some; the assay was immunoSEQ multiplex PCR. The sample lists tens of thousands of clones, about 90% occurring once. The table lists this clone with a count of one. The germline V gene has CDR1 LGHNA and CDR2 YNFKEQ. This CDR3 is built from 15 residues. Deletions cut 0 bases from V and 4 bases from J, with 10 bases between. The TCR sequence derives from a middle-aged woman in good health and CMV-seropositive. Sequencing was performed on PBMCs. The genes are TRBV4-2 and TRBJ1-5; D is ambiguous. CDR3 nucleotides: TGTGCCAGCAGCCAAGAGTGGCAGACTAATCAGCCCCAGCATTTT. It specifies CASSQEWQTNQPQHF.